This record looks at one T cell receptor (beta chain) sequence and its context. Per the study methods: From reference gene primer amplification, estimates of nucleated cell counts were derived. Sequenced by immunoSEQ multiplex PCR; TCRdb stores in-frame clones only, minus some. That table supplies the V and J calls and clone size; D and trimming were determined from the DNA. The data contain 230,000 or so clones, 84% of them singletons. Germline V lookup: CDR1 MGHDK, CDR2 SYGVNS. The CDR3 runs 13 residues. Trimming removed 3 bases at V and 7 bases at J, with 9 bases between. These data originate in a study of blood T cell repertoires in COVID-19. Overall study: Both acute and convalescent COVID-19 samples were obtained from the United States, Italy and Spain. T cells, B-cell-depleted T cells, or PBMCs provided the cDNA or gDNA that served as material.

The chain recombines TRBV25-1 with TRBJ2-2; D is unclear. This TCR was recovered from a man aged 40-50 years who had recovered from COVID-19. Specimen: peripheral blood. DNA of the CDR3: TGTGCCAGCAGTGAGCCTAGTATCGGGGAGCTGTTTTTT. It yields the protein CASSEPSIGELFF.